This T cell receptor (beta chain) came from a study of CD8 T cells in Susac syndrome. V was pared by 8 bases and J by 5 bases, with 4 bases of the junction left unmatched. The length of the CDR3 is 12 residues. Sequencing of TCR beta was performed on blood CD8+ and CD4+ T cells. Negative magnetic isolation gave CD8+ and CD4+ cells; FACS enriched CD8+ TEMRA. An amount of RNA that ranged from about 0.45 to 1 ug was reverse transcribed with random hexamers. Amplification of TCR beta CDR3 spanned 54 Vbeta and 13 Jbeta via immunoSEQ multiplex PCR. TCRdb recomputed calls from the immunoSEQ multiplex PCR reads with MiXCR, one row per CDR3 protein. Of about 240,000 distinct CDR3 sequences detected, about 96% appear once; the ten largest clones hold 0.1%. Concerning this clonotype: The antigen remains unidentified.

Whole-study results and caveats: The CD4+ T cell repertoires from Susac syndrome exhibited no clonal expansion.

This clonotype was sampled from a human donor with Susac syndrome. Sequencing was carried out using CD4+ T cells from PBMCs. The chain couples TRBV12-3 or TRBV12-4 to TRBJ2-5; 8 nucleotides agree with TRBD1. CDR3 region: CASSTGGETQYF. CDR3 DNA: TGTGCCAGCTCAACAGGGGGTGAGACCCAGTACTTC.